Following are 3 T cell receptor beta chains from one sample sequenced in a study of blood T cell repertoires in COVID-19. TCRdb's copy holds only in-frame clones and misses some; the assay was immunoSEQ multiplex PCR. The sample includes 54,000 or so clones, about four fifths of them seen just once. Source material: peripheral blood. The source of these receptors is a man aged 80 or over with COVID-19, enrolled during active disease.

The CDR3: CASSSNRQGNYGYTF. CDR3 bases: TGTGCCAGCAGTTCAAACCGACAGGGGAACTATGGCTACACCTTC. The V and J genes are TRBV6-5 and TRBJ1-2; TRBD1 matches 8 bases. V was clipped by 4 bases and J by 2 bases; unmatched bases: 6. Per the germline V gene, CDR1 is MNHEY and CDR2 is SVGAGI. This CDR3 contains 15 residues.

The chain uses TRBV2 and TRBJ1-6; D call uncertain. The V end lost 4 bases, the J end lost 3 bases, and 10 bases lay between the germline ends. In germline, CDR1 is SNHLY, CDR2 FYNNEI. This CDR3 has 15 amino acids. CDR3 sequence (DNA): TGTGCCAGCAGTGGAGAGTCGATCTATAATTCACCCCTCCACTTT. This sequence encodes CASSGESIYNSPLHF.

The genes are TRBV28 and TRBJ1-1, with unresolved D. Trimming removed 8 bases at V and 0 bases at J, with 7 bases between. CDR1 and CDR2 (germline): MDHEN, SYDVKM. The CDR3 length is 12 residues. CDR3 bases: TGTGCCAGCGAGGCGATGAACACTGAAGCTTTCTTT. This translates into CASEAMNTEAFF.